This TCR beta chain was retrieved from a study of shared clonotypes between healthy human individuals. Comments on this clone: What it binds is not known.

Deep-level settings were used for running the assay. Original processing methods: Junction-only sequences without quality scores came from ImmunoSEQ, so filtering differed. Sequencing used immunoSEQ multiplex PCR; TCRdb keeps in-frame clones, though not all of them. V, J and clone size reflect that table, while D and trimming were determined from the DNA. The sample includes approximately 650,000 clones, roughly 95% of them seen just once. The naive CD8 subset, CD45RO-negative cells positively selected for CCR7, excluded terminally differentiated effector memory CD45RA+ cells. This CDR3 region has 15 residues. Germline V gene data show CDR1 as SGDLS and CDR2 as YYNGEE. Trimming shortened V by 4 bases and J by 0 bases, and 12 bases separated the two germline ends. Study-wide results and caveats: Relative to memory subsets, naive subsets generally showed larger estimated richness. Non-shared clonotypes displayed generation probabilities falling below those of clonotypes present in all four donors.

Sequencing was carried out using naive CD8+ T cells sorted from blood. This TCR was recovered from a woman aged 30 to 39 in good health. The chain combines TRBV9 with TRBJ2-3, with D perhaps matching TRBD1 or TRBD2 (5 bases each). The DNA for the CDR3 is TGTGCCAGCAGCCAGGGCGGGCCCAGCACAGATACGCAGTATTTT. Protein product: CASSQGGPSTDTQYF.